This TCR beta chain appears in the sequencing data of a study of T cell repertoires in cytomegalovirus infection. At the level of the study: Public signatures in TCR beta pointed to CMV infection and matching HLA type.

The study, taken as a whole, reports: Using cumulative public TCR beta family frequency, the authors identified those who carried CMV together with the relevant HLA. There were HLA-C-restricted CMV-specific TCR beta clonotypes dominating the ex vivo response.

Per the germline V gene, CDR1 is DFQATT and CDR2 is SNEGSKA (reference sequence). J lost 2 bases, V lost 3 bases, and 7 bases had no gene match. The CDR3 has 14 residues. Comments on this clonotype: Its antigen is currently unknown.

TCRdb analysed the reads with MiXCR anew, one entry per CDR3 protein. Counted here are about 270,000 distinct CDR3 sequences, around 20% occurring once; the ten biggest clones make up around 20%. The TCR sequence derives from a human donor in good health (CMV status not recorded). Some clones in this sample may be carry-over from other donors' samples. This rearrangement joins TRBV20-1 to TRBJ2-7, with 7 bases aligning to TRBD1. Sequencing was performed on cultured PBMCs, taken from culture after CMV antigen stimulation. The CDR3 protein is CSASSAGQAYEQYF. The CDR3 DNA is TGCAGTGCTAGTTCGGCTGGACAGGCCTACGAGCAGTACTTC.